The 21 T cell receptor beta chains given below trace back to one sample, sequenced in a study of T cell responses to AZD1222 COVID-19 vaccine. Produced via immunoSEQ multiplex PCR; TCRdb's table is partial and in-frame only. This table holds some 150,000 clones, 70% to 90% found once. Sequencing was performed on peripheral blood, taken on day 0 of AZD1222 vaccination. The receptors here all came from an adult in good health.

The rearrangement links TRBV10-1 to TRBJ2-1, with 10 bases identical to TRBD2. J gave up 4 bases and V 2 bases, and 5 bases lay outside the gene matches. Germline-derived CDR1 and CDR2 are WNHNN and SYGVQD (reference sequence). The CDR3 has 16 residues. CDR3 sequence: CASSEASGGPYNEQFF. In DNA, the CDR3 is TGCGCCAGCAGTGAGGCTAGCGGGGGCCCATACAATGAGCAGTTCTTC.

The chain carries TRBV29-1 and TRBJ2-7; the match to TRBD2 covers 13 bases. J was trimmed by 4 bases and V by 3 bases; bases with no gene match: 9. The germline V gene has CDR1 SQVTM and CDR2 ANQGSEA. The CDR3 runs 16 residues. The DNA for the CDR3 is TGCAGCGTTGACGGACTAGCGGGAGACGGGTTTTACGAGCAGTACTTC. Translation: CSVDGLAGDGFYEQYF.

The V call is TRBV27, the J call TRBJ2-2; 10 nucleotides match TRBD1. J lost 4 bases, V lost 4 bases, and 3 bases had no gene match. Germline V gene lookup returns CDR1 MNHEY and CDR2 SMNVEV (reference sequence). The CDR3 extends over 15 amino acids. CDR3 residues: CASSWRTGGTGELFF. For the CDR3, the DNA is TGTGCCAGCAGTTGGCGGACAGGGGGCACCGGGGAGCTGTTTTTT.

This clone was seen more than once but under ten times. This chain links TRBV19 with TRBJ1-5; TRBD1 might be the D (5 bases). The V gene's germline CDR1 is LNHDA and CDR2 SQIVND (reference sequence). The CDR3 runs 15 residues. V gave up 6 bases and J gave up 0 bases, with 12 bases separating them. In DNA, the CDR3 is TGTGCCAGTAGGGCCCGGGACCTTAGCAATCAGCCCCAGCATTTT. Protein sequence: CASRARDLSNQPQHF. The full variable domain, its missing parts supplied by reference TRBV19 and TRBJ1-5, is DGGITQSPKYLFRKEGQNVTLSCEQNLNHDAMYWYRQDPGQGLRLIYYSQIVNDFQKGDIAEGYSVSREKKESFPLTVTSAQKNPTAFYLCASRARDLSNQPQHFGDGTRLSIL.

The rearrangement links TRBV30 to TRBJ2-7; D possibly corresponds to TRBD1 (5 bases). V gave up 2 bases and J gave up 3 bases, with 11 bases separating them. Looked up from germline, CDR1 is GTSNPN and CDR2 is SVGIG (reference sequence). This CDR3 comprises 13 residues. The CDR3 region has the DNA TGTGCCTGGAGTCCTGGACAATACTACGAGCAGTACTTC. Amino acid sequence: CAWSPGQYYEQYF.

The CDR3 spells CSVTRTSGRSYEQYF. Here the CDR3 DNA reads TGCAGCGTTACCCGGACTAGCGGGAGAAGCTACGAGCAGTACTTC. V gene TRBV29-1 combines with J gene TRBJ2-7, with 13 positions matching TRBD2. The germline gives CDR1 SQVTM, CDR2 ANQGSEA. The CDR3 sequence is 15 residues long. J was trimmed by 3 bases and V by 5 bases; bases with no gene match: 7.

The J gene is TRBJ2-2, the V gene TRBV14; TRBD2 matches 8 bases. Germline loops: CDR1 SGHDN, CDR2 FVKESK. V shed 3 bases, J shed 6 bases, and the junction held 6 bases outside the gene matches. CDR3 length: 15 amino acids. This CDR3 is CASSQNPGGPGELFF. The CDR3, as DNA: TGTGCCAGCAGCCAGAACCCGGGGGGGCCCGGGGAGCTGTTTTTT.

J is TRBJ1-1 and V is TRBV3-1 (or the pseudogene TRBV3-2); D gene unclear. Germline lookup yields CDR1 LGHDT and CDR2 YNNKEL (reference sequence). This CDR3 is built from 14 residues. The germline V and J ends were trimmed by 0 bases and 0 bases, with 5 bases remaining between them. CDR3: CASSQDQMNTEAFF. CDR3 DNA: TGTGCCAGCAGCCAAGATCAGATGAACACTGAAGCTTTCTTT.

The chain employs TRBV28 and TRBJ2-7; 10 bases match TRBD1. The V segment lost 1 base and the J segment 3 bases; nucleotides outside the gene matches: 6. Germline values: CDR1 MDHEN, CDR2 SYDVKM. The CDR3 consists of 16 residues. The CDR3 protein is CASSLSRTGGGYEQYF. The DNA for the CDR3 is TGTGCCAGCAGTTTATCCCGGACAGGGGGAGGCTACGAGCAGTACTTC. The variable domain in full, with the rest retrieved from reference TRBV28 and TRBJ2-7, is DVKVTQSSRYLVKRTGEKVFLECVQDMDHENMFWYRQDPGLGLRLIYFSYDVKMKEKGDIPEGYSVSREKKERFSLILESASTNQTSMYLCASSLSRTGGGYEQYFGPGTRLTVT.

CDR3 in DNA: TGTGCCAGCTCACGATCCGGGACTGGGTCCTACGAGCAGTACTTC. Its protein is CASSRSGTGSYEQYF. The chain couples TRBV18 to TRBJ2-7; TRBD2 might be the D (6 bases). The CDR3 consists of 15 residues. Trimming pared 4 bases from V and 1 base from J, leaving 14 bases between. Germline V gives CDR1 KGHSH, CDR2 LQKENI.

Concerning this clone: Other DNA sequences within the sample encode an identical CDR3. The chain links TRBV5-1 to TRBJ1-4; D ambiguous. This CDR3 comprises 14 residues. V shed 0 bases and J shed 4 bases, with 7 bases lying between them. The germline V gene has CDR1 SGHRS and CDR2 YFSETQ. In nucleotides, the CDR3 is TGCGCCAGCAGCTTGGACAGAGATAATGAAAAACTGTTTTTT. This gives the protein CASSLDRDNEKLFF.

The V call is TRBV2, the J call TRBJ1-2; 10 bases agree with TRBD1. The CDR3 has 16 amino acids. V was pared by 6 bases and J by 5 bases, with 12 bases of the junction left unmatched. Germline CDR1 and CDR2: SNHLY and FYNNEI. In DNA form, the CDR3 reads TGTGCCAGCAGGACCAGACAGGGGGCAGTCGGGTATGGCTACACCTTC. Translation: CASRTRQGAVGYGYTF.

The chain combines TRBV25-1 with TRBJ1-5; 8 positions agree with TRBD1. The junction had 2 bases not matched to a gene; V was cut back by 4 bases and J by 3 bases. Germline V CDR1 and CDR2: MGHDK, SYGVNS. The CDR3 length is 14 residues. The CDR3 protein is CASSGGQDNQPQHF. The CDR3 DNA sequence: TGTGCCAGCAGTGGGGGACAGGACAATCAGCCCCAGCATTTT.

The rearrangement joins TRBV4-1 to TRBJ2-5; 8 bases fit TRBD2. The CDR3 runs to 16 residues. Germline assignment: CDR1 MGHRA and CDR2 YSYEKL. J lost 4 bases, V lost 4 bases, and 11 bases had no gene match. The CDR3 DNA sequence: TGCGCCAGCAGCCGGACTAGCAGTTTGGCGGGAGAGACCCAGTACTTC. It codes for CASSRTSSLAGETQYF.

The chain carries TRBV5-5 and TRBJ1-4; possible D gene TRBD1, 6 bases. With 4 bases removed from V and 3 bases from J, the gap between germline ends came to 16 bases. Looked up from germline, CDR1 is SGHKS and CDR2 is YYEKEE (reference sequence). The CDR3 totals 16 residues. The CDR3 DNA sequence: TGTGCCAGCAGCCAACCGAAGGGGGGGGCTAATGAAAAACTGTTTTTT. This codes for CASSQPKGGANEKLFF. Combining the CDR3 with reference TRBV5-5 and TRBJ1-4 gives the whole variable domain DAGVTQSPTHLIKTRGQQVTLRCSPISGHKSVSWYQQVLGQGPQFIFQYYEKEERGRGNFPDRFSARQFPNYSSELNVNALLLGDSALYLCASSQPKGGANEKLFFGSGTQLSVL.

V usage is TRBV27 and J usage is TRBJ2-3; D gene unclear. From germline, CDR1 is MNHEY and CDR2 SMNVEV (reference sequence). The CDR3 runs to 14 residues. V was cut by 3 bases and J by 0 bases, with 7 bases left in between. This CDR3 is CASSFRSSTDTQYF. The CDR3 coding sequence is TGTGCCAGCAGTTTTAGGTCTAGCACAGATACGCAGTATTTT.

The CDR3 loop is CASSTPRSSRNEQFF. The CDR3 DNA is TGTGCCAGCAGCACACCCCGGAGCAGTAGGAATGAGCAGTTCTTC. The gene calls are TRBV11-2 and TRBJ2-1; D remains ambiguous. The CDR3 covers 15 residues. Deletions cut 5 bases from V and 7 bases from J, with 18 bases between. The germline V gene has CDR1 SGHAT and CDR2 FQNNGV.

The sample holds a few counts of this clone. V and J are TRBV30 and TRBJ2-1; D call uncertain. The V end lost 1 base, the J end lost 11 bases, and 9 bases lay between the germline ends. The germline V gene has CDR1 GTSNPN and CDR2 SVGIG (reference sequence). This CDR3 has 11 residues. The CDR3 DNA sequence: TGTGCCTGGAGTGCTGGGCCCCAGCAGTTCTTC. Translated, it gives CAWSAGPQQFF.

This chain uses TRBV9 with TRBJ2-1; D unclear. CDR3 length: 15 residues. The V end was cut by 0 bases, the J end by 1 base, with 8 bases between. Germline V gene data show CDR1 as SGDLS and CDR2 as YYNGEE. The CDR3 DNA follows: TGTGCCAGCAGCGTAGGTTCAGGTTCCTACAATGAGCAGTTCTTC. Amino acids: CASSVGSGSYNEQFF. The whole variable domain, remainder taken from reference TRBV9 and TRBJ2-1, is DSGVTQTPKHLITATGQRVTLRCSPRSGDLSVYWYQQSLDQGLQFLIQYYNGEERAKGNILERFSAQQFPDLHSELNLSSLELGDSALYFCASSVGSGSYNEQFFGPGTRLTVL.

The chain couples TRBV19 to TRBJ1-1, with 7 positions matching TRBD1. J was trimmed by 6 bases and V by 9 bases; bases with no gene match: 10. CDR3 length: 13 amino acids. Germline CDR1 LNHDA, CDR2 SQIVND (reference sequence). The CDR3 spells CASRQGRHPEAFF. The CDR3 bases are TGTGCCAGCCGACAGGGTCGGCATCCTGAAGCTTTCTTT.

The chain couples TRBV12-3 or TRBV12-4 to TRBJ1-4; TRBD1 matches 7 bases. This CDR3 has 13 residues. The J segment lost 7 bases and the V segment lost 6 bases, leaving 5 bases of the junction unmatched. The CDR3 sequence is CASRQGSGEKLFF. The CDR3 DNA is TGTGCCAGCAGACAGGGGTCGGGTGAAAAACTGTTTTTT.